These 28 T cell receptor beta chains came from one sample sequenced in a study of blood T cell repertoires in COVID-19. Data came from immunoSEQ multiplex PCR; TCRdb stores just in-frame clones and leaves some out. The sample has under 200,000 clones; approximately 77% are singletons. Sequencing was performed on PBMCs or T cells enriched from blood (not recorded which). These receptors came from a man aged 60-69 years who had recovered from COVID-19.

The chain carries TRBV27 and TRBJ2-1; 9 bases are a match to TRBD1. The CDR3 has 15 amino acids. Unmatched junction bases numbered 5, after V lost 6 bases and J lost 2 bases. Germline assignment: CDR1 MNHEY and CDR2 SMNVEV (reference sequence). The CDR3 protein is CASRTDRGPYNEQFF. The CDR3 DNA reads TGTGCCAGCAGAACGGACAGGGGACCCTACAATGAGCAGTTCTTC.

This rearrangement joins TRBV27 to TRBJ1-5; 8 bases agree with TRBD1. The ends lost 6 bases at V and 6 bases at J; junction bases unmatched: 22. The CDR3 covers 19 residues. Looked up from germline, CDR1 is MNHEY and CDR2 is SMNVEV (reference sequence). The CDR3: CASSPSRIFRTGLFQPQHF. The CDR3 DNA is TGTGCCAGCAGCCCGTCGAGAATTTTCAGGACAGGGCTTTTTCAGCCCCAGCATTTT.

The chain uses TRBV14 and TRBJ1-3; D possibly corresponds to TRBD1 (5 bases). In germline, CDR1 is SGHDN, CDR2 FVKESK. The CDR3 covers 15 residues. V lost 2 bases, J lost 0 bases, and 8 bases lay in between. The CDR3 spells CASSQQGGSGNTIYF. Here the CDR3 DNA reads TGTGCCAGCAGCCAACAGGGAGGCTCTGGAAACACCATATATTTT.

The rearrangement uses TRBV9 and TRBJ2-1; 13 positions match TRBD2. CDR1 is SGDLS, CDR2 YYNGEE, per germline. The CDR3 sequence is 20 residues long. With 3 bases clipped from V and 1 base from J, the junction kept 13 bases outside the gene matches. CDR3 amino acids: CASSGNPGLAGVGSYNEQFF. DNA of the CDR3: TGTGCCAGCAGCGGGAACCCCGGACTAGCGGGAGTTGGATCCTACAATGAGCAGTTCTTC. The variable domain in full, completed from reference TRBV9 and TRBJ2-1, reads DSGVTQTPKHLITATGQRVTLRCSPRSGDLSVYWYQQSLDQGLQFLIQYYNGEERAKGNILERFSAQQFPDLHSELNLSSLELGDSALYFCASSGNPGLAGVGSYNEQFFGPGTRLTVL.

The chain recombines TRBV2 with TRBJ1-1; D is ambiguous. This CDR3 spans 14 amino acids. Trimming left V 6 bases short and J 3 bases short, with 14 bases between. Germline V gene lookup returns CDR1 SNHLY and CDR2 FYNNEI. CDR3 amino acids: CASRVGGEDTEAFF. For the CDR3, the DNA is TGTGCCAGCAGGGTGGGCGGGGAGGACACTGAAGCTTTCTTT.

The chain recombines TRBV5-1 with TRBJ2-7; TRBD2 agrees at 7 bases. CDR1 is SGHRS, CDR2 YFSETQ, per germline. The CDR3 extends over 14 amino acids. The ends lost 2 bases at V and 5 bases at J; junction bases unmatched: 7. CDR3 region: CASSLSGIAHEQYF. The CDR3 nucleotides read TGCGCCAGCAGCTTAAGCGGGATTGCGCACGAGCAGTACTTC.

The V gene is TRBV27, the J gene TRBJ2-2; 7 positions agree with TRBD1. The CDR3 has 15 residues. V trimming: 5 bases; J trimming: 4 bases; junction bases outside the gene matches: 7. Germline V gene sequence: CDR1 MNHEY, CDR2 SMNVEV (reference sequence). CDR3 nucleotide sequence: TGTGCCAGCAGTATGAGGGGGCTAGGCACCGGGGAGCTGTTTTTT. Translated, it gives CASSMRGLGTGELFF.

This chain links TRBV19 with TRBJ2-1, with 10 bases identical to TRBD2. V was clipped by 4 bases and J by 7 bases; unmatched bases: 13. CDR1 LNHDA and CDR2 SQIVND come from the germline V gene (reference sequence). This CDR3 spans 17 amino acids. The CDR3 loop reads CASSTLLAGAWGNEQFF. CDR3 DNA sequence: TGTGCCAGTAGTACCCTCCTAGCGGGGGCCTGGGGGAATGAGCAGTTCTTC.

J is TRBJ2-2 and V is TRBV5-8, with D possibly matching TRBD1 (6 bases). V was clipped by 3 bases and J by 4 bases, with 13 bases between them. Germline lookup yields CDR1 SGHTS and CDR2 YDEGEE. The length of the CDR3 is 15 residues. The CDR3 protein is CASSWDIESTGELFF. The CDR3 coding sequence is TGTGCCAGCAGCTGGGACATCGAGAGCACCGGGGAGCTGTTTTTT.

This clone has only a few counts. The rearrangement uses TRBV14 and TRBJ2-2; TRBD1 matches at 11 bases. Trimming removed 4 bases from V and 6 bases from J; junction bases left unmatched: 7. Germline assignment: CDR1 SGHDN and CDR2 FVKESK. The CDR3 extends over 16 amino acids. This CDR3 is CASSRPGQGEAGELFF. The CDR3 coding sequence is TGTGCCAGCAGCCGTCCGGGACAGGGGGAGGCCGGGGAGCTGTTTTTT.

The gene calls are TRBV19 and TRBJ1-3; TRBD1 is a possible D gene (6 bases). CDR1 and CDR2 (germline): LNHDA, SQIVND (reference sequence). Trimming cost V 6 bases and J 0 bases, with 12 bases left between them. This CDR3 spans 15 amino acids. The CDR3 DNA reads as TGTGCCAGTAGGTCACAGGGCATCTCTGGAAACACCATATATTTT. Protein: CASRSQGISGNTIYF.

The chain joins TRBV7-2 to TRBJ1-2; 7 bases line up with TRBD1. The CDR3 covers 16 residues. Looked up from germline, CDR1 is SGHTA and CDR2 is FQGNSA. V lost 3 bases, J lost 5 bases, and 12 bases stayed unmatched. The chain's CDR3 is CASSLRDSLSTYGYTF. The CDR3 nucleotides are TGTGCCAGCAGCTTGAGGGACAGCCTGTCGACTTATGGCTACACCTTC.

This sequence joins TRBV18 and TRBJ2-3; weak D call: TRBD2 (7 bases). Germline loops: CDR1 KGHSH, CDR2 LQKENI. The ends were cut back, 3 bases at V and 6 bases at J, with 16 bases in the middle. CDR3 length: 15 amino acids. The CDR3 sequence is CASSPPGGGGDTQYF. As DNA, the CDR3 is TGTGCCAGCTCACCCCCGGGCGGCGGGGGCGATACGCAGTATTTT.

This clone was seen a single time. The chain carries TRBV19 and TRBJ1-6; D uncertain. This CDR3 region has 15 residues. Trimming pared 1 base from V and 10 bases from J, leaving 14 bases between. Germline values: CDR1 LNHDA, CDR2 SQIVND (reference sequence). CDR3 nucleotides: TGTGCCAGTAGTATAGGTGGAGGGATGGACTCACCCCTCCACTTT. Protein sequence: CASSIGGGMDSPLHF.

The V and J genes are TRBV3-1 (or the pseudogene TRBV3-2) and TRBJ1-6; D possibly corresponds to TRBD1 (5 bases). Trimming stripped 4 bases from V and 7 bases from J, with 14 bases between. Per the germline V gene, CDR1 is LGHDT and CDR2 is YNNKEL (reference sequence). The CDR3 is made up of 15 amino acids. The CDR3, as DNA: TGTGCCAGCAGCCCTCAAGGGGTAAGGAATTCACCCCTCCACTTT. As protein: CASSPQGVRNSPLHF.

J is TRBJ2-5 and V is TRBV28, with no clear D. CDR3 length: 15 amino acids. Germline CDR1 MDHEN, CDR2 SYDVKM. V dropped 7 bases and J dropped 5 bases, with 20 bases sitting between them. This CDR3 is CASNTPPQIGETQYF. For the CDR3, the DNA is TGTGCCAGCAACACACCCCCGCAGATCGGGGAGACCCAGTACTTC.

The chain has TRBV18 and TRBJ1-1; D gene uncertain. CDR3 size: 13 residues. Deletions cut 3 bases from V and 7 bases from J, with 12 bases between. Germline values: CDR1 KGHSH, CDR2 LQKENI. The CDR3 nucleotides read TGTGCCAGCTCACCCCTAGGTGAAGGTGAAGCTTTCTTT. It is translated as CASSPLGEGEAFF.

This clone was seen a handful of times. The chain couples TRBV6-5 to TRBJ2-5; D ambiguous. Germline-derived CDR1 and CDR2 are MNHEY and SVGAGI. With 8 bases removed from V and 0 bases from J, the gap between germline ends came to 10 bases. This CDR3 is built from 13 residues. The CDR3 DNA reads TGTGCCAGCGGCTTCCTGTACCAAGAGACCCAGTACTTC. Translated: CASGFLYQETQYF.

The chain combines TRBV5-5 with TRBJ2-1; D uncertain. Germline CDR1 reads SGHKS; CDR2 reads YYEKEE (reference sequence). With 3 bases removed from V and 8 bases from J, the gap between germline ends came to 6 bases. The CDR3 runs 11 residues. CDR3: CASSSLHEQFF. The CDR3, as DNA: TGTGCCAGCAGCTCCCTCCATGAGCAGTTCTTC. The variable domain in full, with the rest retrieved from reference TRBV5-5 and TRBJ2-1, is DAGVTQSPTHLIKTRGQQVTLRCSPISGHKSVSWYQQVLGQGPQFIFQYYEKEERGRGNFPDRFSARQFPNYSSELNVNALLLGDSALYLCASSSLHEQFFGPGTRLTVL.

CDR3 residues: CASSENRGTGELFF. The CDR3, as DNA: TGTGCCAGCAGTGAAAACAGGGGAACCGGGGAGCTGTTTTTT. The V call is TRBV2, the J call TRBJ2-2; 7 positions agree with TRBD1. Trimming at V came to 2 bases and at J to 5 bases, leaving 2 bases not matched to a gene. There are 14 residues in the CDR3. Germline CDR1 and CDR2: SNHLY and FYNNEI.

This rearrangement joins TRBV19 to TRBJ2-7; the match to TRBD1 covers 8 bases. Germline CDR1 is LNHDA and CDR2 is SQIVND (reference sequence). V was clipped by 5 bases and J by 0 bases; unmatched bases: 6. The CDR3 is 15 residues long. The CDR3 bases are TGTGCCAGTAGTCAGGGACAGGCGGTCTCCTACGAGCAGTACTTC. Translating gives CASSQGQAVSYEQYF. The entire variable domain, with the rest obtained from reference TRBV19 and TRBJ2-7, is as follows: DGGITQSPKYLFRKEGQNVTLSCEQNLNHDAMYWYRQDPGQGLRLIYYSQIVNDFQKGDIAEGYSVSREKKESFPLTVTSAQKNPTAFYLCASSQGQAVSYEQYFGPGTRLTVT.

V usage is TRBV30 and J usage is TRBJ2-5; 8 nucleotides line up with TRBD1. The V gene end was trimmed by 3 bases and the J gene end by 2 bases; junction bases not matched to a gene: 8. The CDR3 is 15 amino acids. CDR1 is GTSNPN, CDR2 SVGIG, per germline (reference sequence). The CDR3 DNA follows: TGTGCCTGGAGATATCGGGACAGGAGACAAGAGACCCAGTACTTC. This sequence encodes CAWRYRDRRQETQYF.

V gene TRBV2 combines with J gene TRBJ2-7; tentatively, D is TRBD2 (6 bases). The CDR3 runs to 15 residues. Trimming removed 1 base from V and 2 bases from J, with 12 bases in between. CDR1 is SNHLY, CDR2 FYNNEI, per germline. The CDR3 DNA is TGTGCCAGCAGTGAAGAATTAGCGGAGACCTACGAGCAGTACTTC. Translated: CASSEELAETYEQYF.

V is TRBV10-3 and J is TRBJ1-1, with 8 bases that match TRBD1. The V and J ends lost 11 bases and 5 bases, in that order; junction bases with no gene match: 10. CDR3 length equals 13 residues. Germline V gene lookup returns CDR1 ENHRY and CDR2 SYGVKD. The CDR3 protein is CAAMSGGGTEAFF. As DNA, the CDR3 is TGTGCCGCCATGTCAGGGGGCGGAACTGAAGCTTTCTTT.

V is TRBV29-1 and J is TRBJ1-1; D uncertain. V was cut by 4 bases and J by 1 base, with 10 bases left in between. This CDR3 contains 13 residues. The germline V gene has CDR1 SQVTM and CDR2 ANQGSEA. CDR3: CSVGRGGNTEAFF. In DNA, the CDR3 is TGCAGCGTTGGTCGGGGAGGGAACACTGAAGCTTTCTTT.

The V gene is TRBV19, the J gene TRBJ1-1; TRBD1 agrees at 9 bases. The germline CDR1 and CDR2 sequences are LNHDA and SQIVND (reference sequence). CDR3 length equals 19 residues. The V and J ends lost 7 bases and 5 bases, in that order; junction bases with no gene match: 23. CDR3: CASNSDGTISYRGRTEAFF. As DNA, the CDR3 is TGTGCCAGTAACTCAGACGGGACCATTTCCTACAGGGGGCGGACTGAAGCTTTCTTT. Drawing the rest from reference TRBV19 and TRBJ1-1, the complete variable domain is DGGITQSPKYLFRKEGQNVTLSCEQNLNHDAMYWYRQDPGQGLRLIYYSQIVNDFQKGDIAEGYSVSREKKESFPLTVTSAQKNPTAFYLCASNSDGTISYRGRTEAFFGQGTRLTVV.

Here the CDR3 DNA reads TGTGCCAGCAGCTTAGTTGGGGGCCGTGGGGAAAAACTGTTTTTT. Its protein product is CASSLVGGRGEKLFF. V usage is TRBV7-8 and J usage is TRBJ1-4, with D possibly matching TRBD1 (6 bases). V lost 1 base to trimming and J lost 8 bases, with 14 bases between them. CDR3 length: 15 residues. CDR1 SGHVS and CDR2 FQNEAQ come from the germline V gene.

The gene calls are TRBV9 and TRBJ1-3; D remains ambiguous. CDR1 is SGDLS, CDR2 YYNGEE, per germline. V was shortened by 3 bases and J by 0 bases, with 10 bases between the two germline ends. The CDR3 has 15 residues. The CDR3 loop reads CASSAQISSGNTIYF. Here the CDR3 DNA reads TGTGCCAGCAGCGCGCAGATATCCTCTGGAAACACCATATATTTT.